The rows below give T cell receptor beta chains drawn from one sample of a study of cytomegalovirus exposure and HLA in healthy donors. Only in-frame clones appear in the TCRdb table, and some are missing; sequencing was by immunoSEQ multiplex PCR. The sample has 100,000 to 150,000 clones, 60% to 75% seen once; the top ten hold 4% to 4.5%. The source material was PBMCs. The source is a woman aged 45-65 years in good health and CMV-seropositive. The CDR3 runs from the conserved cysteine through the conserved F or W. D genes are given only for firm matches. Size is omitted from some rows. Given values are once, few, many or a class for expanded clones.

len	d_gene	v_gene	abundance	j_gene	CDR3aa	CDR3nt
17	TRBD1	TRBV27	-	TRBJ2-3	CASSFRDRGQGTDTQYF	TGTGCCAGCAGTTTCCGGGACAGGGGGCAAGGGACAGATACGCAGTATTTT
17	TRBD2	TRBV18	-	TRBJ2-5	CASSPKLAGGLVRTQYF	TGTGCCAGCTCACCAAAACTAGCGGGGGGACTTGTAAGGACCCAGTACTTC
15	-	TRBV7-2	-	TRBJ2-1	CASSLAGDTYNEQFF	TGTGCCAGCAGCTTAGCGGGGGACACCTACAATGAGCAGTTCTTC
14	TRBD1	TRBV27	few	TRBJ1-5	CASRMDRGNQPQHF	TGTGCCAGCAGGATGGACAGGGGCAATCAGCCCCAGCATTTT
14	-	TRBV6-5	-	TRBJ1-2	CASSYTAGNYGYTF	TGTGCCAGCAGTTACACGGCAGGGAACTATGGCTACACCTTC
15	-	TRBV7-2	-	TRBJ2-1	CASSLAGPGNNEQFF	TGTGCCAGCAGCCTCGCGGGGCCCGGCAACAATGAGCAGTTCTTC
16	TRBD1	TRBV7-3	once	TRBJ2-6	CASSRQGASGANVLTF	TGTGCCAGCAGCCGGCAGGGGGCTTCCGGGGCCAACGTCCTGACTTTC
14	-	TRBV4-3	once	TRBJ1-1	CASSQDPGIGRAFF	TGCGCCAGCAGCCAAGATCCCGGGATCGGACGGGCTTTCTTT
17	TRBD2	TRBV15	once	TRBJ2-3	CATSSPRLAGGTDTQYF	TGTGCCACCAGCAGTCCTAGACTAGCGGGGGGCACAGATACGCAGTATTTT
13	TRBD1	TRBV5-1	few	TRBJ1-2	CASSGDRPNSYTF	TGCGCCAGCAGCGGGGACAGGCCGAACTCCTACACCTTC
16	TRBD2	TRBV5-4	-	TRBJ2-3	CASSKRASGYTDTQYF	TGTGCCAGCTCGAAGAGGGCTAGCGGGTACACAGATACGCAGTATTTT
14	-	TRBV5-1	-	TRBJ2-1	CASSLDPGADEQFF	TGCGCCAGCAGCTTGGACCCTGGAGCAGATGAGCAGTTCTTC
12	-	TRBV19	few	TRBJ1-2	CASLGRFYGYTF	TGTGCCAGCCTGGGCCGGTTCTATGGCTACACCTTC
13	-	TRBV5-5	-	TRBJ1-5	CASSLQGNQPQHF	TGTGCCAGCAGCTTGCAGGGAAATCAGCCCCAGCATTTT
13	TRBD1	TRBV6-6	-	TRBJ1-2	CASSYLGQDGYTF	TGTGCCAGCAGTTACTTGGGACAGGATGGCTACACCTTC
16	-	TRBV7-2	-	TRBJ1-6	CASSSRPVGSNSPLHF	TGTGCCAGCAGCTCACGCCCCGTAGGGAGCAATTCACCCCTCCACTTT
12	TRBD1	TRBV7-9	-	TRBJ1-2	CASSPTGDGYTF	TGTGCCAGCAGCCCAACAGGGGACGGCTACACCTTC
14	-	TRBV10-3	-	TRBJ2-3	CAISPGANTDTQYF	TGTGCCATCAGCCCGGGAGCTAACACAGATACGCAGTATTTT
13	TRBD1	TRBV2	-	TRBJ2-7	CASSPQGNHEQYF	TGTGCCAGCAGCCCACAGGGGAACCACGAGCAGTACTTC
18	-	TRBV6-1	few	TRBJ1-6	CASSEATSGWRDNSPLHF	TGTGCCAGCAGTGAAGCGACCTCGGGATGGCGTGATAATTCACCCCTCCACTTT